This passage covers 10 T cell receptor beta chains from one sample sequenced in a study of blood T cell repertoires in COVID-19. Only in-frame clones appear in the TCRdb table, and some are missing; sequencing was by immunoSEQ multiplex PCR. Among about 220,000 clones, about 91% were seen once, and the ten largest hold over 2%. Sequencing was performed on PBMCs or T cells enriched from blood (not recorded which). The receptors originated from a woman in her thirties or forties with acute COVID-19.

This clone has only one observation. The V and J genes are TRBV24-1 and TRBJ2-3; D is ambiguous. The germline V gene has CDR1 KGHDR and CDR2 SFDVKD. CDR3 length: 16 amino acids. V lost 3 bases and J lost 0, with 12 bases in between. CDR3 DNA sequence: TGTGCCACCAGTGATCCCGGGTGGCCCAGCACAGATACGCAGTATTTT. Protein: CATSDPGWPSTDTQYF.

The V gene is TRBV29-1, the J gene TRBJ1-1; 8 bases fit TRBD1. The CDR3 is made up of 13 amino acids. The J segment lost 4 bases and the V segment lost 6 bases, leaving 7 bases of the junction unmatched. Germline V lookup: CDR1 SQVTM, CDR2 ANQGSEA. The CDR3 nucleotides read TGCAGCGTCGCGACAGGGGTTGCCACTGAAGCTTTCTTT. Amino acid sequence: CSVATGVATEAFF.

This sequence joins TRBV6-2 or TRBV6-3 and TRBJ1-5; TRBD1 might be the D (5 bases). The CDR3 runs to 14 residues. CDR1 and CDR2 (germline): MNHEY, SVGEGT. The V end lost 5 bases, the J end lost 5 bases, and 13 bases lay between the germline ends. CDR3 DNA: TGTGCCAGCAGTGACGCAGGGATCCATCAGCCCCAGCATTTT. As protein: CASSDAGIHQPQHF.

The chain combines TRBV5-1 with TRBJ1-2, with D uncertain. The germline gives CDR1 SGHRS, CDR2 YFSETQ. The CDR3 loop spans 15 amino acids. Trimming took 7 bases from V and 4 from J, leaving 20 bases between them. In DNA, the CDR3 is TGCGCCAGCCAAACTAGTCCGCAGACCGTCTATGGCTACACCTTC. This encodes CASQTSPQTVYGYTF.

The V and J genes are TRBV27 and TRBJ2-3; weak D call: TRBD2 (6 bases). Germline values: CDR1 MNHEY, CDR2 SMNVEV (reference sequence). The CDR3 has 14 amino acids. The germline V and J ends were trimmed by 8 bases and 1 base, with 13 bases remaining between them. Written as DNA, the CDR3 is TGTGCCAGCGGCCCTTGGGGGGGCACAGATACGCAGTATTTT. It encodes CASGPWGGTDTQYF.

The chain carries TRBV3-1 (or the pseudogene TRBV3-2) and TRBJ2-3; D is ambiguous. The CDR3 runs 12 residues. V was shortened by 6 bases and J by 3 bases, with 7 bases between the two germline ends. Germline lookup yields CDR1 LGHDT and CDR2 YNNKEL (reference sequence). The CDR3 spells CASRHQTDTQYF. CDR3 DNA: TGTGCCAGCAGACACCAGACAGATACGCAGTATTTT.

The V gene is TRBV11-2, the J gene TRBJ1-1; 7 bases are a match to TRBD1. The CDR3 length is 14 residues. CDR1 SGHAT and CDR2 FQNNGV come from the germline V gene. The V gene end was trimmed by 4 bases and the J gene end by 1 base; junction bases not matched to a gene: 3. The CDR3 sequence: CASSYRGGNTEAFF. The CDR3 coding sequence is TGTGCCAGCAGCTACAGGGGCGGGAACACTGAAGCTTTCTTT.

V gene TRBV5-6 combines with J gene TRBJ2-7; 10 bases line up with TRBD2. This CDR3 comprises 15 residues. J gave up 6 bases and V 0 bases, and 6 bases lay outside the gene matches. Germline-derived CDR1 and CDR2 are SGHDT and YYEEEE. CDR3 sequence reads: CASSLATSGLSEQYV. CDR3 in DNA: TGTGCCAGCAGCTTGGCGACTAGCGGGCTTTCCGAGCAGTACGTC.

V gene TRBV24-1 combines with J gene TRBJ2-2, with 7 bases that match TRBD1. V lost 9 bases and J lost 4; bases outside the gene matches: 13. Germline CDR1 KGHDR, CDR2 SFDVKD. The CDR3 is 16 amino acids. In nucleotides, the CDR3 is TGTGCCACCCAGACCATGATTACAGGGGTCACCGGGGAGCTGTTTTTT. Encoded protein: CATQTMITGVTGELFF.

J is TRBJ2-7 and V is TRBV3-1 (or the pseudogene TRBV3-2); TRBD1 matches 9 bases. From germline, CDR1 is LGHDT and CDR2 YNNKEL (reference sequence). The CDR3 has 13 amino acids. V dropped 1 base and J dropped 6; count of bases not matched to a gene: 1. The CDR3 bases are TGTGCCAGCAGCCAAGGGACAGGGGTCGAGCAGTACGTC. Residues: CASSQGTGVEQYV.